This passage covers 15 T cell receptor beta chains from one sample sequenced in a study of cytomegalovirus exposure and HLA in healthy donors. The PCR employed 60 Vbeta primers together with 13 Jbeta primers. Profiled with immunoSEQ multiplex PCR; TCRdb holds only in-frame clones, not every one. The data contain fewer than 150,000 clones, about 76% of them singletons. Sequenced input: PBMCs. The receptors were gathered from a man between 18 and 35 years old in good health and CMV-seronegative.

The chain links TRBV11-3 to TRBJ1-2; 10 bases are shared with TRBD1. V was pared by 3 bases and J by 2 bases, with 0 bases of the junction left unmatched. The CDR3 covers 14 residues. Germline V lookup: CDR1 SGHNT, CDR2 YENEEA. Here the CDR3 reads CASSLTGGNYGYTF. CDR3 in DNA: TGTGCCAGCAGCTTGACAGGGGGCAACTATGGCTACACCTTC.

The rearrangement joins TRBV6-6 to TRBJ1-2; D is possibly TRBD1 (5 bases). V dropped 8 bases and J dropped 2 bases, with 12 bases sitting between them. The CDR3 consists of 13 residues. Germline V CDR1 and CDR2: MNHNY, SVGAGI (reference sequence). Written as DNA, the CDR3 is TGTGCCAGCTGGACACAGGAGAACTATGGCTACACCTTC. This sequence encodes CASWTQENYGYTF.

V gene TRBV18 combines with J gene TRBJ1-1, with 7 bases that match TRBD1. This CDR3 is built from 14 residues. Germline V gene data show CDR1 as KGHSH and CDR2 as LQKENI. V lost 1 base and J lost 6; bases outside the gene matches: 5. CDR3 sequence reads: CASSPRQGGSEAFF. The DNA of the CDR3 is TGTGCCAGCTCACCACGACAGGGAGGTTCTGAAGCTTTCTTT.

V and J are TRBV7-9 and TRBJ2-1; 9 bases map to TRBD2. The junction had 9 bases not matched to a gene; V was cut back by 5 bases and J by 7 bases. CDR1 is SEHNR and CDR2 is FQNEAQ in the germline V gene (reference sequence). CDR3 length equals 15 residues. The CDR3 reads CASSPSGVRGNEQFF. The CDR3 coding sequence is TGTGCCAGCAGCCCTAGCGGGGTCCGTGGAAATGAGCAGTTCTTC.

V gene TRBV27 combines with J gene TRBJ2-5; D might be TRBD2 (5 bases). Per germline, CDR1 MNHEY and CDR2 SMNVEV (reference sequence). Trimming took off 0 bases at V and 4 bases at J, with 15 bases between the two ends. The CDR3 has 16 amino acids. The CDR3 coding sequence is TGTGCCAGCAGTTTATCTTCGGACCCCGGAGGAGAGACCCAGTACTTC. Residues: CASSLSSDPGGETQYF.

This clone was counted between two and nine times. The CDR3 DNA is TGTGCCAGCAGTTTCGGGGGGACCCCCAATCAGCCCCAGCATTTT. Amino acids: CASSFGGTPNQPQHF. The chain joins TRBV27 to TRBJ1-5, with D perhaps matching TRBD1 (5 bases). Germline V gives CDR1 MNHEY, CDR2 SMNVEV (reference sequence). The CDR3 covers 15 residues. Trimming removed 3 bases at V and 3 bases at J, with 12 bases between.

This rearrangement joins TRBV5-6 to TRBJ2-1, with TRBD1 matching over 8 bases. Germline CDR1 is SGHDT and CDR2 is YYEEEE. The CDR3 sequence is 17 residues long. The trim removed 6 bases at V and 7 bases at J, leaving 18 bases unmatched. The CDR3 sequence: CASTSLGSGQGLNEQFF. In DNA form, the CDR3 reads TGTGCCAGCACCTCCCTCGGGAGTGGACAGGGCCTTAATGAGCAGTTCTTC.

The CDR3 reads CASSSLQGGEQYF. CDR3 bases: TGTGCCAGCAGTTCCCTACAGGGGGGAGAGCAGTACTTC. The chain carries TRBV28 and TRBJ2-7, with TRBD1 identical over 8 bases. Germline loops: CDR1 MDHEN, CDR2 SYDVKM. J lost 7 bases, V lost 4 bases, and 6 bases had no gene match. The CDR3 extends over 13 amino acids.

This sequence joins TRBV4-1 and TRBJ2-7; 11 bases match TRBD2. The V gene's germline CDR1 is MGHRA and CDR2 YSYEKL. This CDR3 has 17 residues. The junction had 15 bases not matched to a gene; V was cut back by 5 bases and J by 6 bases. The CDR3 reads CASSKHGGGLADSEQYF. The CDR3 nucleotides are TGCGCCAGCAGCAAACACGGGGGGGGACTAGCGGACTCCGAGCAGTACTTC.

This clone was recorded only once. The CDR3 protein is CASSLSSGGGGYTF. CDR3 DNA sequence: TGTGCCAGCAGCTTATCGTCGGGGGGCGGTGGCTACACCTTC. The chain combines TRBV7-3 with TRBJ1-2, with a possible D match to TRBD1 (6 bases). The CDR3 is 14 residues long. Germline CDR1 is SGHTA and CDR2 is FQGTGA. Trimming took 2 bases from V and 7 from J, leaving 14 bases between them.

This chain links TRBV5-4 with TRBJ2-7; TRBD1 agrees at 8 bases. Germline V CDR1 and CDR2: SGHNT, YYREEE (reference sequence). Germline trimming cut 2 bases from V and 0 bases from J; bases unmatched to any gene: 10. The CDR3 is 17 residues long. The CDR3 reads CASSFPPGTGRSYEQYF. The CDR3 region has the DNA TGTGCCAGCAGCTTCCCCCCGGGGACAGGCCGCTCCTACGAGCAGTACTTC.

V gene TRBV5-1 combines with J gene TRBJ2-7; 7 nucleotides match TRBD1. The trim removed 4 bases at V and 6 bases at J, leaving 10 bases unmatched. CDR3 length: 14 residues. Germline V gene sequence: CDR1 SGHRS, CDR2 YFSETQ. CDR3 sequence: CASSPQGELSEQYF. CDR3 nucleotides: TGCGCCAGCAGCCCCCAGGGGGAACTAAGCGAGCAGTACTTC.

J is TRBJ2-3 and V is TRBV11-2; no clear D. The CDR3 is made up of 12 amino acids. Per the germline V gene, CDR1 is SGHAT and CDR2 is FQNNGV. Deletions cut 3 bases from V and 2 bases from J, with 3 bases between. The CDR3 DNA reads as TGTGCCAGCAGCTTCGTCACAGATACGCAGTATTTT. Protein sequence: CASSFVTDTQYF.

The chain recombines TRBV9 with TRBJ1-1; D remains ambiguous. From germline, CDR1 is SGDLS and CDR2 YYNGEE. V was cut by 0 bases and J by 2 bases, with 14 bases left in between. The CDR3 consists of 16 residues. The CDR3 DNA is TGTGCCAGCAGCGTAGTGGCCGGAACTACTAACACTGAAGCTTTCTTT. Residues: CASSVVAGTTNTEAFF. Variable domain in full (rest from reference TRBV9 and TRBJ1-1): DSGVTQTPKHLITATGQRVTLRCSPRSGDLSVYWYQQSLDQGLQFLIQYYNGEERAKGNILERFSAQQFPDLHSELNLSSLELGDSALYFCASSVVAGTTNTEAFFGQGTRLTVV.

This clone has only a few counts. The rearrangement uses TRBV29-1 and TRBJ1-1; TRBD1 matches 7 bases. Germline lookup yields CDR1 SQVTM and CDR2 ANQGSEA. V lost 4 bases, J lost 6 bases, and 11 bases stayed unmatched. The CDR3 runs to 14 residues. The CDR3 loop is CSVVRTGVGSEAFF. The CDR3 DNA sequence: TGCAGCGTTGTGAGGACAGGAGTAGGGTCTGAAGCTTTCTTT.